Listed below are T cell receptor beta chains from one sample, sequenced in a study of T cells in Graves' hyperthyroidism and ophthalmopathy. From the multiplex PCR reads, TCRdb called clonotypes with MiXCR, one entry per CDR3 protein. The repertoire consists of roughly 570,000 distinct CDR3 sequences, with roughly 50% occurring once and the leading ten covering 19%. Sequencing was carried out using peripheral blood or thyroid tissue (not recorded which). The receptors here all came from an adult woman with Graves' disease, either hyperthyroidism or ophthalmopathy (not recorded which). Each CDR3 is given with its conserved first and last residue. The D gene is left open where the match is weak. Size is omitted from some rows. Given values are once, few, many or a class for expanded clones.

>.|TRBJ1-6|few|TRBV6-2/TRBV6-3
TGTGCCAGCAGTTTCCGGACATGGAATAATTCACCCCTCCGCTTT
CASSFRTWNNSPLRF
>TRBD2|TRBJ2-2|many|TRBV2
TGTGCCAGCAAGGGAGGACTAGCGAATACCGGGGAGCTGTTTTTT
CASKGGLANTGELFF
>.|TRBJ2-5|.|TRBV10-2
TGCGCCAGCAGGAGAAGTCCTCAGGAGACCCAGTACTTC
CASRRSPQETQYF
>TRBD1|TRBJ2-7|.|TRBV29-1
TGCAGCGGGCAGGGGGCGGATTACGAGCAGTACTTC
CSGQGADYEQYF
>.|TRBJ1-2|.|TRBV20-1
TGCAGTGCTAGGGAAGTGGGACCTTCTTTATCTGGCTACACCTTC
CSAREVGPSLSGYTF
>TRBD1|TRBJ2-5|once|TRBV7-9
TGTGCCAGCAGCTCCATAGAAGGGGGCAAGGAGACCCAGTACTTC
CASSSIEGGKETQYF
>.|TRBJ2-6|many|TRBV11-2
TGTGCCAGCAGCTCTAGAGCCCAAAAGTACCGCTCTGGGGCCAACGTCCTGACTTTC
CASSSRAQKYRSGANVLTF
>TRBD1|TRBJ2-6|.|TRBV2
TGTGCCAGCTCTACAGAAGAGACAGGGACTGGGGCCAACGTCCTGACTTTC
CASSTEETGTGANVLTF
>.|TRBJ1-5|.|TRBV28
TGTGCCAGCAGTTCGCTGGGGGGACAAAGTGGACAGCCCCAGCATTTT
CASSSLGGQSGQPQHF
>.|TRBJ2-5|.|TRBV2
TGTGCCAGCAAGGGACCCCGAGGCGGTGGAGAGACCCAGTACTTC
CASKGPRGGGETQYF
>TRBD1|TRBJ2-7|many|TRBV5-1
TGCGCCAGCAGCTTGATAGGACAGGGGGGCGAGCAGTACTTC
CASSLIGQGGEQYF
>TRBD2|TRBJ2-7|once|TRBV12-3/TRBV12-4
TGTGCCAGCAGCCCCGAACTAGCGGGACTAGATACGCAGTACTTC
CASSPELAGLDTQYF
>.|TRBJ2-7|few|TRBV2
TGTGCCAGCAGTGAATTGGGCAGGTACGAGCAGTACTTC
CASSELGRYEQYF
>.|TRBJ2-5|.|TRBV20-1
TGCAGTGCTAGTTCTGTTTTGGGGGGAGAGACCCAGTACTTC
CSASSVLGGETQYF
>.|TRBJ1-1|few|TRBV28
TGTGCCAGCAGTTATGGGGGCCAGTTTAAAGCTTTCTTT
CASSYGGQFKAFF
>.|TRBJ1-2|many|TRBV7-9
TGTGCCAGCCTTTTGGACGGGAACTATGGCTACACCTTC
CASLLDGNYGYTF
>.|TRBJ2-7|.|TRBV19
TGTGCCAGTAGAGCGGCAGGTTCCTACGAGCAGTACTTC
CASRAAGSYEQYF
>TRBD2|TRBJ2-1|.|TRBV7-9
TGTGCCAGCAGCTTACTAGCGGGAGGGCGGGTCGGGTTCTTC
CASSLLAGGRVGFF
>.|TRBJ1-6|.|TRBV7-2
TGTGCCAGCAGCGGAAACAGACTGATGAATAATTCACCCCTCCACTTT
CASSGNRLMNNSPLHF
>.|TRBJ1-1|many|TRBV7-2
TGTGCCAGCAGCTTTCGGGCAGGGAACACTGAAGCTTTCTTT
CASSFRAGNTEAFF
>.|TRBJ1-6|few|TRBV5-1
TGCGCCAGCAGCTTCAAGGGGGACTATAATTCACCCCTCCACTTT
CASSFKGDYNSPLHF
>TRBD1|TRBJ1-5|.|TRBV19
TGTGCCAGTGGGGACAGGGGCTATCAGCCCCAGCATTTT
CASGDRGYQPQHF
>.|TRBJ2-7|few|TRBV20-1
TGCAGTGCTAGAGGGACACGAGGTCTTTACGAGCAGTACTTC
CSARGTRGLYEQYF
>.|TRBJ2-7|.|TRBV29-1
TGCAGCGTTGAAAGACCCGGGCCGACCTCGGGGGAGCAGTACTTC
CSVERPGPTSGEQYF
>.|TRBJ1-6|.|TRBV14
TGTGCCAGCAGCCAAGCGCACGGTGGGGCACCCCTCCACTTT
CASSQAHGGAPLHF
>.|TRBJ1-4|few|TRBV2
TGTGCCAGCAGCCGTACAGGGTCAGAGGAAAAACTGTTTTTT
CASSRTGSEEKLFF
>.|TRBJ1-1|.|TRBV2
TGTGCCAGCAGTGCACTAGCGGGAGGCATTGGCTTAGTGAACACTGAAGCTTTCTTT
CASSALAGGIGLVNTEAFF
>.|TRBJ1-6|many|TRBV6-5
TGTGCCAGCACCTCGGGACAAGTTCATAATTCACCCCTCCACTTT
CASTSGQVHNSPLHF
>TRBD1|TRBJ1-1|few|TRBV10-3
TGTGCCGTCAAATCAACAGGGGACACTGAAGCTTTCTTT
CAVKSTGDTEAFF